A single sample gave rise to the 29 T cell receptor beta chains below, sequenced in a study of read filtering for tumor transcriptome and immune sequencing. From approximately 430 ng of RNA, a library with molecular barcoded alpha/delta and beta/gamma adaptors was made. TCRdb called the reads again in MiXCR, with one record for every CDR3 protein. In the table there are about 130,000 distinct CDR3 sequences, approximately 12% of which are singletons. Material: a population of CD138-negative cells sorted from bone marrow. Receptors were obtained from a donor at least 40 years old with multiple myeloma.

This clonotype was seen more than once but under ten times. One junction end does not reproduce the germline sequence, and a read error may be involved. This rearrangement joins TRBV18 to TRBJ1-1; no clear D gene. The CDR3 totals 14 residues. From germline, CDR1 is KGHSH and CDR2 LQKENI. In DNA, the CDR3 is TGTGCCAGCTCACCGTACAGCCAGAACACTGATGCTTTCTTT. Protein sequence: CASSPYSQNTDAFF. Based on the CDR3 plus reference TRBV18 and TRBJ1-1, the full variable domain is NAGVMQNPRHLVRRRGQEARLRCSPMKGHSHVYWYRQLPEEGLKFMVYLQKENIIDESGMPKERFSAEFPKEGPSILRIQQVVRGDSAAYFCASSPYSQNTDAFFGQGTRLTVV.

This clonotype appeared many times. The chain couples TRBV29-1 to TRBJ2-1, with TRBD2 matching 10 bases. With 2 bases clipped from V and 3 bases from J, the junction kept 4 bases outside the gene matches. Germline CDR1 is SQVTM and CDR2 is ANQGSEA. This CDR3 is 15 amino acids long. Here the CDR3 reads CSVELAGVIYNEQFF. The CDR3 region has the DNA TGCAGCGTTGAACTAGCGGGAGTTATCTACAATGAGCAGTTCTTC.

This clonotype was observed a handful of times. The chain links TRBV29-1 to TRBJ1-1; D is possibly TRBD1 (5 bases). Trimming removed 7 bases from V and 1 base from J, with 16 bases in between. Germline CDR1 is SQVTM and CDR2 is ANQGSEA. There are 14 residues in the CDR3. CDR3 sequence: CSASRARGNTEAFF. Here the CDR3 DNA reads TGCAGCGCCTCTAGGGCGAGGGGGAACACTGAAGCTTTCTTT.

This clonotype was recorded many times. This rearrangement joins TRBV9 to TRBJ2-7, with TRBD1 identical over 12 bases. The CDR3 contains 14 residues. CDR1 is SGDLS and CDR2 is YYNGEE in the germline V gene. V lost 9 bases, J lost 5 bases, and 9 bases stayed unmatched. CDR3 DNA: TGTGCCACCTCGCCCGGGACAGGGGGCGACGAGCAGTACTTC. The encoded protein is CATSPGTGGDEQYF.

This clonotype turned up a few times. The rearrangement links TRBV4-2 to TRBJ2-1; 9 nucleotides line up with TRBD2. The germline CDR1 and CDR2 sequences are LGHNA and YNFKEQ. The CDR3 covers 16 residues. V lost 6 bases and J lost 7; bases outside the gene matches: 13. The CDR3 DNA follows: TGTGCCAGCAGGACCGGGGGGGCGGGGGGGCGGAATGAGCAGTTCTTC. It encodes CASRTGGAGGRNEQFF.

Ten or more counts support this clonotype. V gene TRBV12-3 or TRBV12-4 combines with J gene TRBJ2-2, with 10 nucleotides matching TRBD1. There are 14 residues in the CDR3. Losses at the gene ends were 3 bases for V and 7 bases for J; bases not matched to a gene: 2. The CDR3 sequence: CASSFGTGVGELFF. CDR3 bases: TGTGCCAGCAGTTTCGGGACAGGGGTCGGGGAGCTGTTTTTT.

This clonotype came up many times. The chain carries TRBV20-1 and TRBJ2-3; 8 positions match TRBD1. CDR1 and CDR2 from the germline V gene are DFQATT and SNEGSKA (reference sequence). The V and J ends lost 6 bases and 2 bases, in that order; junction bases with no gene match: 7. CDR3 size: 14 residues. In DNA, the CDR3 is TGCAGTGCCGAAAGGACAGGGATCACAGATACGCAGTATTTT. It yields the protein CSAERTGITDTQYF.

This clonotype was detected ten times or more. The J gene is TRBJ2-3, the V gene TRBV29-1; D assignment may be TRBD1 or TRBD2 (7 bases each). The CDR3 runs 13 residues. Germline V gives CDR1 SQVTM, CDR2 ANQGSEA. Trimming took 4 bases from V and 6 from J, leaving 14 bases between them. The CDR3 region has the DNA TGCAGCGTTGGGGAGGGGGCAAGGGATACGCAGTATTTT. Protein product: CSVGEGARDTQYF.

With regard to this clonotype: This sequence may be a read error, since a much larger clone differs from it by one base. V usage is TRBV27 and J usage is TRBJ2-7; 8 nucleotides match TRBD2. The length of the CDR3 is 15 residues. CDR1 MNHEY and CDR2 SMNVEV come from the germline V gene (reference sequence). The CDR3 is CASSFISGGTYERYF. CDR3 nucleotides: TGTGCCAGCAGTTTCATCAGCGGGGGTACCTACGAGCGGTACTTC.

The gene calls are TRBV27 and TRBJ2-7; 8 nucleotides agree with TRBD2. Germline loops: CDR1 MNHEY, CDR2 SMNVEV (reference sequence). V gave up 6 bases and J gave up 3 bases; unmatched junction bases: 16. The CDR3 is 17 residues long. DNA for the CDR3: TGTGCCAGCAGCCTGACGTTCCGGGGGGGTACCTACTACGAGCAGTACTTC. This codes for CASSLTFRGGTYYEQYF.

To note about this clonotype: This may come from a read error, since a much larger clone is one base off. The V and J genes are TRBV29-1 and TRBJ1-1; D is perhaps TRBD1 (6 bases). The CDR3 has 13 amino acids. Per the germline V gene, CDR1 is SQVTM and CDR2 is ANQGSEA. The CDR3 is CSVNREPDTGAFF. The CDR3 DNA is TGCAGCGTTAACAGGGAGCCGGACACTGGAGCTTTCTTT. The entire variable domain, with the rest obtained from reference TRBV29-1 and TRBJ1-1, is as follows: SAVISQKPSRDICQRGTSLTIQCQVDSQVTMMFWYRQQPGQSLTLIATANQGSEATYESGFVIDKFPISRPNLTFSTLTVSNMSPEDSSIYLCSVNREPDTGAFFGQGTRLTVV.

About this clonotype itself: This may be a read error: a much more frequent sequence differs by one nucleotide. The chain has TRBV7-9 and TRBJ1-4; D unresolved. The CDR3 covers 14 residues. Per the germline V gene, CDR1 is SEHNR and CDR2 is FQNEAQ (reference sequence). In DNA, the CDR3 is TGTACCAGCAGCTTAGGAGCGGATAATGAAAAACTGTTTTTT. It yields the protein CTSSLGADNEKLFF.

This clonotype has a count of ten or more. The DNA for the CDR3 is TGTGCCAGCAGTTACTCGATCGAGCAGTACTTC. Translated, it gives CASSYSIEQYF. The rearrangement joins TRBV6-2 or TRBV6-3 to TRBJ2-7; D is unresolved. Germline V gene lookup returns CDR1 MNHEY and CDR2 SVGEGT. V was shortened by 0 bases and J by 6 bases, with 3 bases between the two germline ends. The CDR3 loop spans 11 amino acids.

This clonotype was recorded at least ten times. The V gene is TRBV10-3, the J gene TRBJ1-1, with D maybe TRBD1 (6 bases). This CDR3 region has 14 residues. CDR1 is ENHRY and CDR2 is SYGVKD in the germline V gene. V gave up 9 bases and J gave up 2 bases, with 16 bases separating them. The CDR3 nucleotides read TGTGCCATAATGGACAGCGGGAGAAACACTGAAGCTTTCTTT. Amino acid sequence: CAIMDSGRNTEAFF.

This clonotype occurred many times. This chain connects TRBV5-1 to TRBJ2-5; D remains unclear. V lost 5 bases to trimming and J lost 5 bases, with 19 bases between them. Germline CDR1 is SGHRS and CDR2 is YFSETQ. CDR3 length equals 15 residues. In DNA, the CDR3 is TGCGCCAGCAGTTTAGGACGCGCTGACGGGGAGACCCAGTACTTC. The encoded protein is CASSLGRADGETQYF.

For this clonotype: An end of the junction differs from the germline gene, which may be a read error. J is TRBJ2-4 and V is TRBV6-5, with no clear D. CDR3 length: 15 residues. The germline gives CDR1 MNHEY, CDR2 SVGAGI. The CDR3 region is CASSDIGSVRNILYF. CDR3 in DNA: TGTGCCAGCAGTGATATCGGGTCAGTTCGAAACATTCTGTACTTC.

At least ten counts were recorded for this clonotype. The CDR3 is CASSVAQGRLQPQHF. The CDR3 DNA sequence: TGTGCCAGCAGTGTAGCGCAGGGACGCCTTCAGCCCCAGCATTTT. The chain recombines TRBV2 with TRBJ1-5, with a weak D call TRBD1 (5 bases). Germline loops: CDR1 SNHLY, CDR2 FYNNEI. The CDR3 is 15 amino acids. V lost 4 bases to trimming and J lost 6 bases, with 16 bases between them.

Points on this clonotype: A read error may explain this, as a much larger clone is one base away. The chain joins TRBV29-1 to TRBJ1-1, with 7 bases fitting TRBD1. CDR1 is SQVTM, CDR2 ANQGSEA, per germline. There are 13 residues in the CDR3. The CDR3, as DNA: TGCAGCGGGACACAGGGGAGGATGACTGAAGCTGTCTTT. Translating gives CSGTQGRMTEAVF.

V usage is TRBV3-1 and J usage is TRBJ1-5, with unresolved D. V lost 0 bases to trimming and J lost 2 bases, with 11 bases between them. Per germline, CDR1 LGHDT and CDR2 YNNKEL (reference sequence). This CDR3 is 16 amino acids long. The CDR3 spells CASSQDRSNGNQPQHF. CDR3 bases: TGTGCCAGCAGCCAAGACCGGAGTAATGGCAATCAGCCCCAGCATTTT.

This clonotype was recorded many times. The CDR3: CASSHQGAYSDEQYF. The CDR3 nucleotides read TGCGCCAGCAGCCACCAGGGGGCGTATTCTGACGAGCAGTACTTC. The chain employs TRBV4-1 and TRBJ2-7; 8 bases line up with TRBD1. Losses at the gene ends were 3 bases for V and 5 bases for J; bases not matched to a gene: 9. The CDR3 has 15 amino acids. The germline V gene has CDR1 MGHRA and CDR2 YSYEKL.

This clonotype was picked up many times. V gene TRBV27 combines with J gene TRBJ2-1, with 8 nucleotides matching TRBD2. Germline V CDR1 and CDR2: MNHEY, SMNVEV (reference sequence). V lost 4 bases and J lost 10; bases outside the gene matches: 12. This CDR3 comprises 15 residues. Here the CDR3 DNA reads TGTGCCAGCAGTTGGACGAGGCCGCGGGGGGTCGAGCAGTTCTTC. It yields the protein CASSWTRPRGVEQFF.

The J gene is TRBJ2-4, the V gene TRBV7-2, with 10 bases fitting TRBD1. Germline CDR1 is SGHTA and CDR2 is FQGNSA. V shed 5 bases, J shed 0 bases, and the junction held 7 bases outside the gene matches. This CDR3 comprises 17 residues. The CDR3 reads CASSTSDRGLAKNIQYF. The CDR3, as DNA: TGTGCCAGCAGCACATCCGACAGGGGGCTAGCCAAAAACATTCAGTACTTC. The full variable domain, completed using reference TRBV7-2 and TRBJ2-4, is GAGVSQSPSNKVTEKGKDVELRCDPISGHTALYWYRQSLGQGLEFLIYFQGNSAPDKSGLPSDRFSAERTGGSVSTLTIQRTQQEDSAVYLCASSTSDRGLAKNIQYFGAGTRLSVL.

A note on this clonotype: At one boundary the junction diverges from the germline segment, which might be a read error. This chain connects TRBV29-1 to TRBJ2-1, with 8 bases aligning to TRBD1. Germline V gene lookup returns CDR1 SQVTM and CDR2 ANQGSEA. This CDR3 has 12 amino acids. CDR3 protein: CSVVETGVEQFF. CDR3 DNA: TGTAGCGTTGTGGAGACAGGGGTTGAGCAGTTCTTC.

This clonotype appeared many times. CDR3 nucleotides: TGTGCCAGCAGGGACGGACAGGGTAGGAATCAGCCCCAGCATTTT. This gives the protein CASRDGQGRNQPQHF. J is TRBJ1-5 and V is TRBV12-3 or TRBV12-4, with 8 bases identical to TRBD1. The CDR3 contains 15 residues. V lost 6 bases and J lost 4; bases outside the gene matches: 8.

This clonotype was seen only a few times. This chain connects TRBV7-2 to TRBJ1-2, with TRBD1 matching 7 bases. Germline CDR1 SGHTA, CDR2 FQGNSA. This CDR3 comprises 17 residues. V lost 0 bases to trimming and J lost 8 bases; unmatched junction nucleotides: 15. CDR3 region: CASSLAPLRQGGSGYTF. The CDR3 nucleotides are TGTGCCAGCAGCTTAGCCCCATTAAGACAGGGAGGAAGCGGCTACACCTTC. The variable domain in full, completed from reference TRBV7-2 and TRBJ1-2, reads GAGVSQSPSNKVTEKGKDVELRCDPISGHTALYWYRQSLGQGLEFLIYFQGNSAPDKSGLPSDRFSAERTGGSVSTLTIQRTQQEDSAVYLCASSLAPLRQGGSGYTFGSGTRLTVV.

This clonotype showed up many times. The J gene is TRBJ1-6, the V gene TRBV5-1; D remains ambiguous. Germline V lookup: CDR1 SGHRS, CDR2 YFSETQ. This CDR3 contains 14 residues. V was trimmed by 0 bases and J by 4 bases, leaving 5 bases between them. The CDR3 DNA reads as TGCGCCAGCAGCTTGGGACAATATAATTCACCCCTCCACTTT. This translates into CASSLGQYNSPLHF. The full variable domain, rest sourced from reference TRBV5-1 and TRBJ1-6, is KAGVTQTPRYLIKTRGQQVTLSCSPISGHRSVSWYQQTPGQGLQFLFEYFSETQRNKGNFPGRFSGRQFSNSRSEMNVSTLELGDSALYLCASSLGQYNSPLHFGNGTRLTVT.

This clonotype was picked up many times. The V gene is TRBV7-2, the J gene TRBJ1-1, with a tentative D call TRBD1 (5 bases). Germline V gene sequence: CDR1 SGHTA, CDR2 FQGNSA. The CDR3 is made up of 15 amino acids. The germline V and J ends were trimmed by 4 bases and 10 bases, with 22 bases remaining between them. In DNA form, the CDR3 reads TGTGCCAGCAGCTCAGAATCGGGACGGACCTCGGCAGCTTTCTTT. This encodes CASSSESGRTSAAFF.

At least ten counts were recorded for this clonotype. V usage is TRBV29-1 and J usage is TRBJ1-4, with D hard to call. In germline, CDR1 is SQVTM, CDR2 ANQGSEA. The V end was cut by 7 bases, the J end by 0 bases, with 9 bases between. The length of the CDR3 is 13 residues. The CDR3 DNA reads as TGCAGCGGGGGAGATGCAACTAATGAAAAACTGTTTTTT. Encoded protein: CSGGDATNEKLFF.

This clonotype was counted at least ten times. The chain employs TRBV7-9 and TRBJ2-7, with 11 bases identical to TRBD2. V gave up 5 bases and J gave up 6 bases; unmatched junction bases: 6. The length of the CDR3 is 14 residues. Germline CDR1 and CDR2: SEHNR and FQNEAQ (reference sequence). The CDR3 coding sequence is TGTGCCAGCAGCGCATCCGGGACTAGCGGCGAGCAGTACTTC. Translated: CASSASGTSGEQYF.